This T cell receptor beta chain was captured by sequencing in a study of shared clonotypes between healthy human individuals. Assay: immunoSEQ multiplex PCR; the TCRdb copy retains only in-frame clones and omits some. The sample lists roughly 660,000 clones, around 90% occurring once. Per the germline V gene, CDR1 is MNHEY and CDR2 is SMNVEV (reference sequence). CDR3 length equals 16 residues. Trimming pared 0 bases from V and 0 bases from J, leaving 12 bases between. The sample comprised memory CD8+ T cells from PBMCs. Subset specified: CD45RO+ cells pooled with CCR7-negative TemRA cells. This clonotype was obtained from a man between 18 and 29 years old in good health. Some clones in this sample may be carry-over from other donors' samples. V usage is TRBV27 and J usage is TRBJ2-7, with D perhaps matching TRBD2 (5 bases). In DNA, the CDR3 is TGTGCCAGCAGTTTATCGACCGGGGTAGTCTCCTACGAGCAGTACTTC. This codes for CASSLSTGVVSYEQYF.